One sample yielded the 25 T cell receptor beta chains listed below, sequenced in a study of Ad26.COV2.S vaccination and SARS-CoV-2 variants. Data came from immunoSEQ multiplex PCR; TCRdb stores just in-frame clones and leaves some out. The table lists roughly 330,000 clones, roughly 90% of them singletons. Indicated treatment: roughly 20 received Ad26.COV2.S at low or high dose, single or two shots; 5 received placebo; per-sample allocation not given. Day 63 after the first injection of vaccine or placebo was the sampling time. Sequencing used peripheral blood, obtained in a trial of Ad26.COV2.S vaccine versus placebo. These receptors all stem from a person between 18 and 65 years old who received the Ad26.COV2.S COVID-19 vaccine or a placebo.

The chain uses TRBV18 and TRBJ1-2, with 8 nucleotides matching TRBD1. This CDR3 has 12 residues. The ends lost 5 bases at V and 6 bases at J; junction bases unmatched: 2. Germline V gene sequence: CDR1 KGHSH, CDR2 LQKENI. This chain's CDR3 is CASSSGQDGYTF. Written as DNA, the CDR3 is TGTGCCAGCTCATCGGGACAGGATGGCTACACCTTC.

The genes are TRBV6-4 and TRBJ2-6; no clear D gene. The CDR3 is 15 residues long. Trimming left V 0 bases short and J 0 bases short, with 3 bases between. CDR1 is MRHNA and CDR2 is SNTAGT in the germline V gene. The CDR3 DNA is TGTGCCAGCAGTGACTCCTTCTCTGGGGCCAACGTCCTGACTTTC. Amino acid sequence: CASSDSFSGANVLTF.

The J gene is TRBJ1-2, the V gene TRBV28, with D uncertain. This CDR3 contains 13 residues. The V gene's germline CDR1 is MDHEN and CDR2 SYDVKM. V lost 8 bases and J lost 1, with 11 bases in between. The CDR3: CASGLNDNYGYTF. The CDR3 DNA reads TGTGCCAGCGGCCTAAACGATAACTATGGCTACACCTTC.

This clone was seen once. This chain uses TRBV12-3 or TRBV12-4 with TRBJ1-1, with D maybe TRBD1 (6 bases). Trimming took 7 bases from V and 0 from J, leaving 9 bases between them. CDR3 length equals 13 residues. The CDR3 loop is CASNYRVNTEAFF. The DNA of the CDR3 is TGTGCCAGCAACTACAGGGTGAACACTGAAGCTTTCTTT.

CDR3 DNA sequence: TGTGCCAGCACCCCGAGGGAGCGGAGCACAGATACGCAGTATTTT. Protein: CASTPRERSTDTQYF. This rearrangement joins TRBV6-2 or TRBV6-3 to TRBJ2-3; TRBD2 is a possible D gene (5 bases). CDR1 MNHEY and CDR2 SVGEGT come from the germline V gene. This CDR3 spans 15 amino acids. Trimming removed 7 bases at V and 0 bases at J, with 14 bases between.

The V and J genes are TRBV7-9 and TRBJ1-1; D is ambiguous. The V end was cut by 5 bases, the J end by 11 bases, with 12 bases between. CDR3 length: 11 residues. The germline CDR1 and CDR2 sequences are SEHNR and FQNEAQ (reference sequence). The CDR3 region is CASSLRTEAFF. Here the CDR3 DNA reads TGTGCCAGCAGCCTACGGACCGAGGCTTTCTTT.

The chain carries TRBV15 and TRBJ1-5; D not resolved. The CDR3 contains 12 residues. V was cut by 1 base and J by 6 bases, with 4 bases left in between. Germline CDR1 LNHNV, CDR2 YYDKDF (reference sequence). The CDR3 DNA is TGTGCCACCAGCAGAGGACGTCAGCCCCAGCATTTT. It specifies CATSRGRQPQHF.

This clone was recorded a few times. V usage is TRBV11-2 and J usage is TRBJ1-1; D is unresolved. V was pared by 2 bases and J by 3 bases, with 7 bases between. Per the germline V gene, CDR1 is SGHAT and CDR2 is FQNNGV. The CDR3 runs to 13 residues. CDR3: CASSLLWDTEAFF. The CDR3, as DNA: TGTGCCAGCAGCTTACTTTGGGACACTGAAGCTTTCTTT.

This clone came up once. This sequence joins TRBV27 and TRBJ1-2; 7 positions match TRBD1. J was trimmed by 6 bases and V by 6 bases; bases with no gene match: 10. CDR1 and CDR2 (germline): MNHEY, SMNVEV (reference sequence). There are 14 residues in the CDR3. The CDR3 DNA reads TGTGCCAGCAGGTTACAGGGGTTGGGGAATGGCTACACCTTC. Its protein is CASRLQGLGNGYTF.

The rearrangement uses TRBV7-6 and TRBJ2-1; D perhaps matches TRBD1 (7 bases). The length of the CDR3 is 16 residues. Looked up from germline, CDR1 is SGHVS and CDR2 is FNYEAQ. V lost 2 bases and J 9 bases, leaving 20 bases between the germline ends. The CDR3 reads CASSLLRTVQGGEQFF. The CDR3, as DNA: TGTGCCAGCAGCTTACTTAGAACCGTCCAGGGGGGTGAGCAGTTCTTC.

This chain uses TRBV7-2 with TRBJ2-3; tentative D call: TRBD1 (7 bases). Germline CDR1 SGHTA, CDR2 FQGNSA. This CDR3 region has 14 residues. Trimming took 8 bases from V and 0 from J, leaving 12 bases between them. The DNA of the CDR3 is TGTGCCAGCCGGAGGGGGCGAAGCACAGATACGCAGTATTTT. Its protein product is CASRRGRSTDTQYF.

As regards this clone: This may stem from a read error, because a much larger clone lies one nucleotide away. This rearrangement joins TRBV11-3 to TRBJ1-1; no clear D gene. The V gene's germline CDR1 is SGHNT and CDR2 YENEEA. This CDR3 is 12 amino acids long. V gave up 2 bases and J gave up 1 base, with 2 bases separating them. In DNA form, the CDR3 reads TGTGCCAGCAGCTTAAGGAACACTGAAGCTTTCTTT. As protein: CASSLRNTEAFF.

The chain employs TRBV27 and TRBJ1-4; D remains unclear. V was shortened by 6 bases and J by 12 bases, with 17 bases between the two germline ends. Germline V gene lookup returns CDR1 MNHEY and CDR2 SMNVEV (reference sequence). The CDR3 sequence is 13 residues long. CDR3 DNA sequence: TGTGCCAGCAGCCAAGGGCCGGGTGCCCAACTGTTTTTT. It codes for CASSQGPGAQLFF.

This chain joins TRBV7-2 and TRBJ2-1, with 9 bases fitting TRBD1. V gave up 4 bases and J gave up 6 bases; unmatched junction bases: 4. The germline gives CDR1 SGHTA, CDR2 FQGNSA. There are 14 residues in the CDR3. CDR3 sequence reads: CASSSRTGVNEQFF. The CDR3 DNA is TGTGCCAGCAGCTCGAGGACAGGGGTCAATGAGCAGTTCTTC.

V is TRBV7-8 and J is TRBJ2-2; 9 bases align to TRBD1. Trimming removed 0 bases from V and 4 bases from J; junction bases left unmatched: 3. This CDR3 region has 16 residues. CDR1 SGHVS and CDR2 FQNEAQ come from the germline V gene. In DNA form, the CDR3 reads TGTGCCAGCAGCTTAGCGGGGACAGGGAGCACCGGGGAGCTGTTTTTT. Its translation is CASSLAGTGSTGELFF.

This clone was observed a few times. The chain employs TRBV7-9 and TRBJ1-3; 7 bases align to TRBD1. The CDR3 length is 14 residues. Trimming at V came to 6 bases and at J to 1 base, leaving 3 bases not matched to a gene. Germline V lookup: CDR1 SEHNR, CDR2 FQNEAQ (reference sequence). CDR3 in amino acids: CASRATGSGNTIYF. The CDR3 nucleotides read TGTGCCAGCAGGGCGACAGGGTCTGGAAACACCATATATTTT.

This chain links TRBV7-2 with TRBJ1-4, with D tentatively TRBD1 (5 bases). There are 16 residues in the CDR3. The germline V gene has CDR1 SGHTA and CDR2 FQGNSA. V lost 0 bases and J 4 bases, leaving 12 bases between the germline ends. The CDR3 sequence is CASSLAVGALNEKLFF. CDR3 nucleotide sequence: TGTGCCAGCAGCTTAGCGGTCGGGGCCCTTAATGAAAAACTGTTTTTT.

The chain couples TRBV6-2 or TRBV6-3 to TRBJ2-7; 7 nucleotides align to TRBD2. Germline CDR1 is MNHEY and CDR2 is SVGEGT. Trimming cost V 8 bases and J 4 bases; bases outside gene matches: 11. This CDR3 contains 14 residues. The chain's CDR3 is CASGRGRADYEQYF. The CDR3 DNA sequence: TGTGCCAGCGGCCGGGGGAGGGCAGATTACGAGCAGTACTTC.

The CDR3 DNA is TGTGCCAGCATCGCGGCTGCTTCCACAGATACGCAGTATTTT. The encoded protein is CASIAAASTDTQYF. This chain joins TRBV27 and TRBJ2-3; no reliable D call. This CDR3 has 14 residues. V gave up 7 bases and J gave up 2 bases, with 13 bases separating them. CDR1 is MNHEY and CDR2 is SMNVEV in the germline V gene (reference sequence).

This clone was counted once. This rearrangement joins TRBV19 to TRBJ1-5, with unresolved D. Trimming removed 6 bases from V and 2 bases from J, with 14 bases in between. The CDR3 is 15 amino acids. Germline values: CDR1 LNHDA, CDR2 SQIVND (reference sequence). The CDR3 coding sequence is TGTGCCAGTAGCCCGAGGGCCGAGGGCAATCAGCCCCAGCATTTT. Its protein is CASSPRAEGNQPQHF.

V and J are TRBV12-5 and TRBJ1-6, with 10 positions matching TRBD1. Germline CDR1 LGHNT, CDR2 FRNRAP. The CDR3 extends over 18 amino acids. After removal of 4 bases from V and 8 bases from J, the junction contained 14 bases not matched to a gene. The CDR3 DNA follows: TGTGCTAGTGGTTCCCGGGACAGGGGTCTCACCGTTGATTCACCCCTCCACTTT. Translating it yields CASGSRDRGLTVDSPLHF.

V is TRBV3-1 (or the pseudogene TRBV3-2) and J is TRBJ2-1; D possibly corresponds to TRBD2 (5 bases). Germline V gene lookup returns CDR1 LGHDT and CDR2 YNNKEL (reference sequence). Trimming stripped 4 bases from V and 8 bases from J, with 9 bases between. This CDR3 region has 12 residues. The CDR3 sequence is CASSRYGDEQFF. The CDR3 region has the DNA TGTGCCAGCAGCCGTTACGGGGATGAGCAGTTCTTC.

The chain carries TRBV19 and TRBJ2-7; 13 nucleotides align to TRBD2. The germline V gene encodes CDR1 LNHDA and CDR2 SQIVND (reference sequence). The length of the CDR3 is 15 residues. The V gene end was trimmed by 6 bases and the J gene end by 2 bases; junction bases not matched to a gene: 4. CDR3 amino acids: CASSAGTSGTYEQYV. The CDR3 DNA follows: TGTGCCAGTAGCGCCGGGACTAGCGGGACCTACGAGCAGTACGTC.

The chain is built from TRBV4-1 and TRBJ2-1; TRBD2 is a possible D gene (6 bases). The CDR3 consists of 16 residues. With 0 bases removed from V and 7 bases from J, the gap between germline ends came to 16 bases. Germline V lookup: CDR1 MGHRA, CDR2 YSYEKL. CDR3 sequence reads: CASSQEGTGLSNEQFF. CDR3 sequence (DNA): TGCGCCAGCAGCCAAGAGGGGACTGGACTTTCGAATGAGCAGTTCTTC.

The gene calls are TRBV5-1 and TRBJ2-3, with TRBD2 as a possible D gene (5 bases). V gave up 4 bases and J gave up 2 bases, with 11 bases separating them. The length of the CDR3 is 14 residues. Per germline, CDR1 SGHRS and CDR2 YFSETQ. Here the CDR3 DNA reads TGCGCCAGCAGCCATTCGAGGGACACAGATACGCAGTATTTT. It is translated as CASSHSRDTDTQYF.